This T cell receptor (beta chain) was obtained from a study of blood T cell repertoires in COVID-19. In the original processing: Amplification of reference gene primers provided the estimated nucleated cell counts. This table comes from immunoSEQ multiplex PCR, and its TCRdb copy is limited to in-frame clones, with some not included. V and J calls and clone size are copied from that table; D and trimming were computed from the DNA. Found here are roughly 230,000 clones, around 85% of them singletons; the top ten hold roughly 4.6%. This CDR3 has 13 amino acids. Trimming shortened V by 5 bases and J by 5 bases, and 12 bases separated the two germline ends. Germline lookup yields CDR1 LGHDT and CDR2 YNNKEL (reference sequence).

The genes are TRBV3-1 (or the pseudogene TRBV3-2) and TRBJ1-1; possible D gene TRBD1, 5 bases. This clonotype originated in a man in his fifties with COVID-19, enrolled during active disease. The sample taken for sequencing was peripheral blood. The CDR3 is CASSGPGVTEAFF. The CDR3 nucleotides read TGTGCCAGCAGCGGCCCGGGGGTGACTGAAGCTTTCTTT.